A selection of T cell receptor beta chains follows, all from one sample in a study of vaccination effects on CD4 cells after COVID-19. These receptors have no identified antigens. This table comes from immunoSEQ multiplex PCR, and its TCRdb copy is limited to in-frame clones, with some not included. The sample carries about 31,000 clones, around 85% recorded once. The sample here was CD4+ T cells from PBMCs cultured with SARS-CoV-2 spike peptides, taken after COVID-19 vaccination. Source of these receptors: a human donor who received a COVID-19 vaccine. Some clones in this sample may be carry-over from other donors' samples. Both conserved end residues are part of each CDR3. The D gene is left open where the match is weak. Clone size is stated in some rows and not others, as once, few, many or a class when expanded.

d_gene: NA; abundance: NA; v_gene: TRBV6-6; j_gene: TRBJ1-5; CDR3aa: CASSAGYNQPQHF; CDR3nt: TGTGCCAGCAGTGCGGGGTACAATCAGCCCCAGCATTTT
d_gene: TRBD1; abundance: NA; v_gene: TRBV7-2; j_gene: TRBJ1-1; CDR3aa: CASSFQTGVGTEAFF; CDR3nt: TGTGCCAGCAGCTTCCAGACAGGGGTTGGCACTGAAGCTTTCTTT
d_gene: NA; abundance: NA; v_gene: TRBV4-1; j_gene: TRBJ2-2; CDR3aa: CASSQEGTGNSGELFF; CDR3nt: TGCGCCAGCAGCCAAGAAGGGACGGGTAATTCCGGGGAGCTGTTTTTT
d_gene: NA; abundance: few; v_gene: TRBV19; j_gene: TRBJ2-6; CDR3aa: CASSIGGTGANVLTF; CDR3nt: TGTGCCAGTAGTATAGGAGGGACTGGGGCCAACGTCCTGACTTTC
d_gene: NA; abundance: NA; v_gene: TRBV24-1; j_gene: TRBJ1-2; CDR3aa: CATSDSTGTYGYTF; CDR3nt: TGTGCCACCAGTGACTCCACAGGGACCTATGGCTACACCTTC
d_gene: NA; abundance: NA; v_gene: TRBV23-1; j_gene: TRBJ1-2; CDR3aa: CASSQLRGRGDYGYTF; CDR3nt: TGCGCCAGCAGTCAATTGCGGGGACGGGGGGACTATGGCTACACCTTC
d_gene: NA; abundance: NA; v_gene: TRBV27; j_gene: TRBJ2-1; CDR3aa: CASRSFEYYNEQFF; CDR3nt: TGTGCCAGCAGGTCTTTTGAGTACTACAATGAGCAGTTCTTC
d_gene: TRBD1; abundance: NA; v_gene: TRBV19; j_gene: TRBJ2-2; CDR3aa: CASSPGQGANTGELFF; CDR3nt: TGTGCCAGTAGTCCGGGACAGGGTGCGAACACCGGGGAGCTGTTTTTT
d_gene: NA; abundance: NA; v_gene: TRBV19; j_gene: TRBJ2-3; CDR3aa: CASSIEVNPTDTQYF; CDR3nt: TGTGCCAGTAGTATAGAGGTAAACCCCACAGATACGCAGTATTTT
d_gene: NA; abundance: NA; v_gene: TRBV4-1; j_gene: TRBJ2-1; CDR3aa: CASRGVGASSYNEQFF; CDR3nt: TGCGCCAGCAGGGGGGTTGGGGCCAGCTCCTACAATGAGCAGTTCTTC
d_gene: NA; abundance: NA; v_gene: TRBV18; j_gene: TRBJ1-1; CDR3aa: CASSPRLEAGLNTEAFF; CDR3nt: TGTGCCAGCTCACCCCGCCTCGAGGCAGGGCTGAACACTGAAGCTTTCTTT
d_gene: TRBD1; abundance: NA; v_gene: TRBV5-1; j_gene: TRBJ1-5; CDR3aa: CASSPGQGYQPQHF; CDR3nt: TGCGCCAGCAGCCCGGGACAGGGTTATCAGCCCCAGCATTTT
d_gene: TRBD1; abundance: NA; v_gene: TRBV6-5; j_gene: TRBJ1-5; CDR3aa: CASRRTGENQPQHF; CDR3nt: TGTGCCAGCAGGCGGACAGGGGAGAATCAGCCCCAGCATTTT
d_gene: NA; abundance: NA; v_gene: TRBV12-3/TRBV12-4; j_gene: TRBJ2-1; CDR3aa: CASSFGETNEQFF; CDR3nt: TGTGCCAGCAGTTTTGGGGAGACCAATGAGCAGTTCTTC
d_gene: NA; abundance: NA; v_gene: TRBV2; j_gene: TRBJ2-1; CDR3aa: CASSEALREQFF; CDR3nt: TGTGCCAGCAGTGAAGCGCTTCGAGAGCAGTTCTTC
d_gene: NA; abundance: NA; v_gene: TRBV6-5; j_gene: TRBJ1-2; CDR3aa: CASSYSASGARGYTF; CDR3nt: TGTGCCAGCAGTTACTCGGCCTCGGGGGCACGGGGCTACACCTTC
d_gene: NA; abundance: NA; v_gene: TRBV4-1; j_gene: TRBJ2-1; CDR3aa: CASSPRQDSYNEQFF; CDR3nt: TGCGCCAGCAGCCCACGACAGGACAGTTACAATGAGCAGTTCTTC